This TCR beta chain was profiled in a study of blood T cell repertoires in COVID-19. The wider study: The analysed material was cDNA or gDNA that came from T cells, B-cell-depleted T cells, or PBMCs.

Per germline, CDR1 ENHRY and CDR2 SYGVKD. The CDR3 loop spans 15 amino acids. With 6 bases clipped from V and 2 bases from J, the junction kept 4 bases outside the gene matches. Measured with immunoSEQ multiplex PCR; TCRdb has only the in-frame clones, and not every one. Here the sample spans more than 80,000 clones, 84% being singletons. This TCR was recovered from a woman aged 55 to 70 with acute or convalescent COVID-19. The chain has TRBV10-3 and TRBJ1-5; 10 bases map to TRBD1. Sequenced material: peripheral blood. CDR3 loop: CAISPGTGGNQPQHF. CDR3 nucleotide sequence: TGTGCCATCAGCCCCGGGACAGGGGGCAATCAGCCCCAGCATTTT.